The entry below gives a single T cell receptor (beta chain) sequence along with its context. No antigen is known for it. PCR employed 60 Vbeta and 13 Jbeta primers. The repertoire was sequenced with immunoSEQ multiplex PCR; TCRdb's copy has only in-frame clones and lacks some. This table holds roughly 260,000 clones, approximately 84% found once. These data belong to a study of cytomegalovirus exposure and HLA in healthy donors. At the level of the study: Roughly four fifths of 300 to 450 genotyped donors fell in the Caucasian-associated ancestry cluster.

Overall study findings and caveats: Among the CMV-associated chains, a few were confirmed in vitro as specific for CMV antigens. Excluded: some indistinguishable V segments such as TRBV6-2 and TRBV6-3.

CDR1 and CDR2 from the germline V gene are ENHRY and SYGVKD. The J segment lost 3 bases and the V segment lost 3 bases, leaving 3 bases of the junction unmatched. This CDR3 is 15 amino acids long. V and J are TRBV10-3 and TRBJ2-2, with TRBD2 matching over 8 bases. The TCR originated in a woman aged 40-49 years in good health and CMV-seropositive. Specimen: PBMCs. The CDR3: CAISESTSDTGELFF. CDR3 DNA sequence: TGTGCCATCAGTGAATCGACTAGCGACACCGGGGAGCTGTTTTTT.